Reported below is one T cell receptor (beta chain). The specificity of this receptor is unknown. The sample holds no much larger clone one base away, and base qualities are not on file. Using the deep immunoSEQ assay, TCR CDR3 regions were amplified from genomic DNA by multiplex PCR. For each cell subset, the extracted genomic DNA was distributed evenly across all wells of several immunoSEQ 96-well plates, and each plate served as one replicate. Each replicate PCR for sorted subsets received about 180 ng genomic DNA, equal to 28,000 or so T cell genomes. The purified libraries were quantified using a Qubit 3.0 fluorometer, sized with a Bioanalyzer 2100, and then quantified again using the KAPA Library Quantification kit. A separate single-read 150-cycle Illumina NextSeq 550 flow cell was used to sequence each immunoSEQ 96-well plate. The study's own analysis went as follows. Because only junctional sequences without quality scores were contained in the immunoSEQ output, filtering matching that applied to full-length reads could not be performed. To assign V/J genes and CDR3, sequences were annotated against IMGT germline references using PyIR, a Python wrapper for IgBLAST v1.9. Reads were removed for weak V/J assignments (E-value above 1e-6), missing CDR3, stop codons, out-of-frame junctions, or ambiguous translated residues. V3J clonotypes were defined as sequences sharing an identical inferred V gene, J gene, and CDR3 amino acid sequence. Percentage overlap between repertoires was computed as shared unique clonotypes divided by the size of the smaller repertoire. Three approaches were used to assess repertoire richness: RTK rarefaction, the Chao1 estimator, and Recon v2.1 estimates of unobserved clonotypes. Generation probabilities were computed with OLGA for all TCRbeta clonotypes obtained by the gDNA method from four donors. TCRdb retrieved this table from immuneACCESS and kept in-frame rearrangements only. Not all clones are present; in checked studies, unresolved V genes account for under half, and no reason is known for the remainder. D and trimming were read from the DNA, whereas the V and J calls and clone size are those reported in that table. Present in this sample are more than 2,000,000 clones, about 92% of which were seen just once. The top ten clones comprise 0.39% of the sample.

Healthy HIV-negative adults with no recently reported acute infections or vaccinations were included as donors. Only Caucasian adults living in Nashville, Tennessee, USA were represented among the donors. CD4+ T cells were enriched by magnetic negative selection; naive cells were then positively selected on CD45RA, and the negative fraction formed the memory subset. Blood was collected by leukapheresis, and PBMCs were isolated by Ficoll-Histopaque density gradient centrifugation and then cryopreserved in liquid nitrogen vapor phase. Purity and quantity of every magnetically sorted T cell population were checked by analytical flow cytometry. Each sorted fraction had its genomic DNA isolated and then quantified by UV absorbance on a Nanodrop 2000c. These data belong to a study of shared clonotypes between healthy human individuals (dated by TCRdb to about 2020). For context, the study as a whole: The cohort included a few men and a couple of women between 18 and 49 years of age. Each donor's leukapheresis produced roughly between roughly 0.85 and 10 billion PBMCs. To estimate repertoire size and how much clonotype sharing occurs between individuals, the study deeply sequenced the blood TCR repertoires of about five healthy adults. Libraries were prepared and TCR repertoires were sequenced by different laboratories using diverse techniques, in order to increase sequencing depth and limit assay-specific biases. For each donor, CD4 naive and CD4 memory were each run on three plates, CD8 naive on two plates, and CD8 memory on one plate.

Overall study results and their limits: Sampling was restricted to blood, and TCR repertoires in tissue are likely to differ from TCR repertoires in blood. Even with the large sequencing depth, rarefaction of the sorted-subset datasets indicated that sequencing was incomplete. Based on pairwise subsampling, the degree of clonotype sharing among donors was expected to be affected by sequencing depth. Because the study included a small number of donors, the genetic and exposure-history diversity represented was limited. Larger estimated clonotype richness was generally found for naive subsets than for memory subsets. When a handful of donors were compared, the shared fraction of clonotypes was roughly 5% for naive CD4, about 4% for naive CD8, 2% to 2.5% for memory CD4, and 0.4% for memory CD8. Compared with non-shared clonotypes, clonotypes shared by all four sorted-subset donors had higher generation probabilities.

In the germline V gene (reference sequence), CDR1 corresponds to GTSNPN and CDR2 to SVGIG. The CDR3 starts with the cysteine, ends with the phenylalanine, and has 12 residues. The retained sequence is limited to the CDR3, 36 bases, with the frame set at the first base. V loses 5 bases, J loses 5 bases, and the germline ends lie 12 bases apart. Sequenced input: naive CD4+ T cells from PBMCs. The sample's cell subset or site label is to be understood as: CD45RA+ positively selected. The rearrangement combines TRBV30 with TRBJ1-1; matching of 5 bases hints at TRBD1 as the D gene. The sequence came from a young man in good health. Some clones in this sample may be carry-over from other donors' samples. The DNA reads TGTGCCTGGGGGGAGGGACGGACTGAAGCTTTCTTT. This gives the protein CAWGEGRTEAFF. Beyond the CDR3, the reference TRBV30 and TRBJ1-1 genes provide the residues; the full variable domain reads: SQTIHQWPATLVQPVGSPLSLECTVEGTSNPNLYWYRQAAGRGLQLLFYSVGIGQISSEVPQNLSASRPQDRQFILSSKKLLLSDSGFYLCAWGEGRTEAFFGQGTRLTVV.